This TCR beta chain was sequenced during a study of blood T cells in healthy people across ages. The CDR3 contains 15 residues. Deletions cut 3 bases from V and 6 bases from J, with 16 bases between. The germline V gene has CDR1 SGHDT and CDR2 YYEEEE. A J-beta primer mix and a sample-barcoded 5' primer were used in a second PCR of about 7 to 12 cycles. The study obtained at least 2.5 million CDR3-containing paired-end reads from every sample. TCRdb used MiXCR to reprocess the 5' RACE reads, holding one entry per CDR3 protein. The table includes more than 750,000 distinct CDR3 sequences, just under 30% detected once. The sample was also linked to a second study, of T cells of mothers and their children.

The gene calls are TRBV5-6 and TRBJ2-1; maybe TRBD2 (6 bases). This clonotype originated in a woman aged 40 to 50 in good health. Sequencing was performed on blood. CDR3 bases: TGTGCCAGCAGCTCCCAATCGACTAGGTTCAATGAGCAGTTCTTC. This gives the protein CASSSQSTRFNEQFF. Supplemented by reference TRBV5-6 and TRBJ2-1, the full variable domain reads DAGVTQSPTHLIKTRGQQVTLRCSPKSGHDTVSWYQQALGQGPQFIFQYYEEEERQRGNFPDRFSGHQFPNYSSELNVNALLLGDSALYLCASSSQSTRFNEQFFGPGTRLTVL.